This T cell receptor (beta chain) was identified in a study of blood T cell repertoires in COVID-19. In the study overall: The cDNA or gDNA used as material had been derived from T cells, B-cell-depleted T cells, or PBMCs.

Sequencing was performed with immunoSEQ multiplex PCR; in TCRdb, only in-frame clones are kept and a portion is missing. The sample shows hundreds of thousands of clones, 75% to 90% of them seen only once. The sample holds one count of this clone. The length of the CDR3 is 13 residues. Losses at the gene ends were 5 bases for V and 7 bases for J; bases not matched to a gene: 6. Germline V gene lookup returns CDR1 SGHAT and CDR2 FQNNGV. Sequencing was done on a sample of peripheral blood. The rearrangement joins TRBV11-2 to TRBJ1-1, with 8 bases matching TRBD1. This clonotype was sampled from a woman between 65 and 79 years old with COVID-19, enrolled during active disease. The CDR3 nucleotides are TGTGCCAGCAGCCAGGACAGGGACGGTGAAGCTTTCTTT. This sequence encodes CASSQDRDGEAFF.